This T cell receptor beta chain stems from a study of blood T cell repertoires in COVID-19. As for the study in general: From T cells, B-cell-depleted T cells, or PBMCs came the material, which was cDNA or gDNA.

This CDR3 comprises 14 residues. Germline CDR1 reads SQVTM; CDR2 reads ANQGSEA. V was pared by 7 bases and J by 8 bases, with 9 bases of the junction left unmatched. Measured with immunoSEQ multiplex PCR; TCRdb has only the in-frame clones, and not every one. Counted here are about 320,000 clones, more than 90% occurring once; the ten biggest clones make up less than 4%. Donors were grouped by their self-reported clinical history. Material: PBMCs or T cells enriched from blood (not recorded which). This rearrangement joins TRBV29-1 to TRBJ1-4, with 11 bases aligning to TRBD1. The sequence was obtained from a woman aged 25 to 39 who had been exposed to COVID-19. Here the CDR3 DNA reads TGCAGCGCTTGGTCGGACAGGGGGCCCGAAAAACTGTTTTTT. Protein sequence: CSAWSDRGPEKLFF. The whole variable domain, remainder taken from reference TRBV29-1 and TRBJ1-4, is SAVISQKPSRDICQRGTSLTIQCQVDSQVTMMFWYRQQPGQSLTLIATANQGSEATYESGFVIDKFPISRPNLTFSTLTVSNMSPEDSSIYLCSAWSDRGPEKLFFGSGTQLSVL.